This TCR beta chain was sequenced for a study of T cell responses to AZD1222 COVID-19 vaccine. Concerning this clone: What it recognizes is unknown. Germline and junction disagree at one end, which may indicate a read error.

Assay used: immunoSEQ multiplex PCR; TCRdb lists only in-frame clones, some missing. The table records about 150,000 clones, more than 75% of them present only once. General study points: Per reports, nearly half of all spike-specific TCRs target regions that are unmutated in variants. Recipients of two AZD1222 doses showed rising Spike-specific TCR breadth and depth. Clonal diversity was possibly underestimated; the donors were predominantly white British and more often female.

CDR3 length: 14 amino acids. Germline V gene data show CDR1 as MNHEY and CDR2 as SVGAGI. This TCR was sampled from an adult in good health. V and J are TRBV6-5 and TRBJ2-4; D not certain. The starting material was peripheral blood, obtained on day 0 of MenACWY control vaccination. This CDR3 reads CASSYSRSKNIQYF. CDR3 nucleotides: TGTGCCAGCAGCTACTCTCGGTCCAAAAACATTCAGTACTTC.